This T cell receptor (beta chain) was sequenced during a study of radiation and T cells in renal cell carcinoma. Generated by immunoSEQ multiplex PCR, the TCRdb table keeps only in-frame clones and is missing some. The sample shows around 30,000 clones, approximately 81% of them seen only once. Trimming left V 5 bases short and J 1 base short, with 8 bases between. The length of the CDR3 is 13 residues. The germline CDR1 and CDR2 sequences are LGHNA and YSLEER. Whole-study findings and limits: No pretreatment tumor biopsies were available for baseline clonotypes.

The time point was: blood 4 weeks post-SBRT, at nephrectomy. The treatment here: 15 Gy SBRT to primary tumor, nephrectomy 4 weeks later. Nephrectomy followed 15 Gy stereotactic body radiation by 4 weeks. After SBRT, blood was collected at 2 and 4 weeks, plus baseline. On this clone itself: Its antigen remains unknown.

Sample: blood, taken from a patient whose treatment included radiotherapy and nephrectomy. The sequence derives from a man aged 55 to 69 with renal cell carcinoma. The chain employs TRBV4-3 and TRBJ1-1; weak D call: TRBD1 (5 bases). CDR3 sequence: CASSGATNTEAFF. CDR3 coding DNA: TGCGCCAGCAGCGGGGCGACGAACACTGAAGCTTTCTTT.